This T cell receptor (beta chain) appears in the sequencing data of a study of shared clonotypes between healthy human individuals. General study results and limits: Represented diversity (both genetic and exposure-history) was limited by the small number of donors.

Concerning this clone itself: Its specificity is not known.

Libraries were prepared by immunoSEQ multiplex PCR; TCRdb keeps only in-frame clonotypes and omits some of them. The table has 450,000 to 500,000 clones, around 85% seen once. This CDR3 has 13 residues. V lost 0 bases, J lost 11 bases, and 11 bases lay in between. CDR1 is LNHNV, CDR2 YYDKDF, per germline (reference sequence). Material: PBMCs. The chain has TRBV15 and TRBJ2-1; D not certain. This TCR derives from a woman in her forties in good health. Some clones in this sample may be carry-over from other donors' samples. The CDR3 DNA sequence: TGTGCCACCAGCAGAGATGAGGCTCGCAAGCAGTTCTTC. Its translation is CATSRDEARKQFF.